A single sample gave rise to the 16 T cell receptor beta chains below, sequenced in a study of blood T cell repertoires in COVID-19. Profiling relied on immunoSEQ multiplex PCR, and the TCRdb table lists in-frame clones only, not all of them. The top ten clones hold 2% to 3% of a sample with about 270,000 clones, 75% to 90% of them seen once. The specimen was PBMCs or T cells enriched from blood (not recorded which). The receptors shown here come from a woman under 30 who had recovered from COVID-19.

The gene calls are TRBV5-1 and TRBJ1-2; the D gene is possibly TRBD1 (6 bases). The CDR3 sequence is 12 residues long. Germline V CDR1 and CDR2: SGHRS, YFSETQ. Deletions cut 4 bases from V and 4 bases from J, with 8 bases between. CDR3 nucleotides: TGCGCCAGCAGCGAGGGGGTCTATGGCTACACCTTC. Protein product: CASSEGVYGYTF.

This clone was seen once. V gene TRBV11-3 combines with J gene TRBJ1-5, with no clear D. Germline-derived CDR1 and CDR2 are SGHNT and YENEEA. Trimming cost V 10 bases and J 0 bases, with 10 bases left between them. This CDR3 contains 13 residues. This CDR3 is CAIEKLSNQPQHF. The CDR3 nucleotides read TGTGCCATCGAAAAACTTAGCAATCAGCCCCAGCATTTT. The full variable domain, completed using reference TRBV11-3 and TRBJ1-5, is EAGVVQSPRYKIIEKKQPVAFWCNPISGHNTLYWYLQNLGQGPELLIRYENEEAVDDSQLPKDRFSAERLKGVDSTLKIQPAELGDSAVYLCAIEKLSNQPQHFGDGTRLSIL.

CDR3 nucleotide sequence: TGTGCCAGCAGTCCCGACAGGTTTCAGCCCCAGCATTTT. This sequence encodes CASSPDRFQPQHF. The chain recombines TRBV27 with TRBJ1-5; weak D call: TRBD1 (6 bases). Germline values: CDR1 MNHEY, CDR2 SMNVEV (reference sequence). The CDR3 consists of 13 residues. V was pared by 5 bases and J by 6 bases, with 11 bases between.

This chain links TRBV5-1 with TRBJ1-1, with D hard to call. CDR1 is SGHRS, CDR2 YFSETQ, per germline. CDR3 length: 16 amino acids. Trimming removed 0 bases from V and 2 bases from J, with 14 bases in between. For the CDR3, the DNA is TGCGCCAGCAGCTTGGTTGCTCACAGAATTAACACTGAAGCTTTCTTT. As protein: CASSLVAHRINTEAFF.

The rearrangement uses TRBV7-2 and TRBJ1-3; no reliable D call. CDR1 is SGHTA, CDR2 FQGNSA, per germline. V was cut by 3 bases and J by 0 bases, with 3 bases left in between. The length of the CDR3 is 13 residues. The CDR3 is CASSFLSGNTIYF. The CDR3 DNA is TGTGCCAGCAGCTTTCTCTCTGGAAACACCATATATTTT.

The chain has TRBV18 and TRBJ2-5, with 8 bases that match TRBD2. The CDR3 is 16 residues long. In germline, CDR1 is KGHSH, CDR2 LQKENI. The ends lost 6 bases at V and 5 bases at J; junction bases unmatched: 14. In nucleotides, the CDR3 is TGTGCCAGCTCTCTCGGGACTAGTCCTACCGGGGAGACCCAGTACTTC. Its protein product is CASSLGTSPTGETQYF.

This clone has a single count. J is TRBJ2-1 and V is TRBV4-1, with 7 nucleotides matching TRBD2. V lost 4 bases to trimming and J lost 7 bases; unmatched junction nucleotides: 1. The germline gives CDR1 MGHRA, CDR2 YSYEKL. There are 12 residues in the CDR3. CDR3 coding DNA: TGCGCCAGCAGCCCGGGGGGAAATGAGCAGTTCTTC. It translates to CASSPGGNEQFF.

CDR3 loop: CSVGQGNSNQPQHF. The CDR3, as DNA: TGCAGCGTTGGACAGGGGAATAGCAATCAGCCCCAGCATTTT. The rearrangement joins TRBV29-1 to TRBJ1-5; 8 positions agree with TRBD1. With V trimmed by 4 bases and J by 0 bases, 2 bases remained unmatched. Germline V gene sequence: CDR1 SQVTM, CDR2 ANQGSEA. The CDR3 is made up of 14 amino acids.

This sequence joins TRBV2 and TRBJ2-5; 11 bases fit TRBD2. Germline V CDR1 and CDR2: SNHLY, FYNNEI. Unmatched junction bases numbered 13, after V lost 2 bases and J lost 5 bases. The CDR3 loop spans 18 amino acids. The CDR3 sequence is CASSESQNSGGAWETQYF. The CDR3 DNA follows: TGTGCCAGCAGTGAATCCCAGAATAGCGGGGGGGCCTGGGAGACCCAGTACTTC.

This sequence joins TRBV28 and TRBJ2-7; possibly TRBD2 for D (5 bases). CDR1 MDHEN and CDR2 SYDVKM come from the germline V gene. With 8 bases removed from V and 4 bases from J, the gap between germline ends came to 12 bases. The CDR3 loop spans 12 amino acids. DNA of the CDR3: TGTGCCAGCTGCAGAGGGCCATACGAGCAGTACTTC. Translation gives CASCRGPYEQYF.

V and J are TRBV6-5 and TRBJ2-3; TRBD2 matches at 11 bases. The CDR3 has 15 amino acids. Trimming cost V 4 bases and J 4 bases; bases outside gene matches: 4. Germline V gives CDR1 MNHEY, CDR2 SVGAGI. CDR3 DNA: TGTGCCAGCAGTTCAGGACTAGCGGGCCCAGATACGCAGTATTTT. Translation: CASSSGLAGPDTQYF.

The V and J genes are TRBV5-4 and TRBJ1-2; D is unresolved. CDR3 size: 14 residues. Trimming removed 2 bases from V and 2 bases from J, with 10 bases in between. Germline-derived CDR1 and CDR2 are SGHNT and YYREEE (reference sequence). The chain's CDR3 is CASSFSGNNYGYTF. The CDR3 bases are TGTGCCAGCAGCTTTTCCGGTAACAACTATGGCTACACCTTC. Full variable domain (remainder filled in from reference TRBV5-4 and TRBJ1-2): ETGVTQSPTHLIKTRGQQVTLRCSSQSGHNTVSWYQQALGQGPQFIFQYYREEENGRGNFPPRFSGLQFPNYSSELNVNALELDDSALYLCASSFSGNNYGYTFGSGTRLTVV.

DNA for the CDR3: TGTGCCAGCAGCTTGGGCGTCCGTGCGAGCTCCTACGAGCAGTACTTC. Encoded protein: CASSLGVRASSYEQYF. The chain links TRBV5-8 to TRBJ2-7; the D is unclear. The V gene's germline CDR1 is SGHTS and CDR2 YDEGEE. Trimming removed 0 bases at V and 0 bases at J, with 13 bases between. There are 16 residues in the CDR3.

The CDR3 DNA reads as TGTGCCAGCTCACTCCTCCTCGACAGTAGTTTAACCGGGGAGCTGTTTTTT. Translating it yields CASSLLLDSSLTGELFF. This chain links TRBV18 with TRBJ2-2, with D maybe TRBD1 (5 bases). Germline V gene data show CDR1 as KGHSH and CDR2 as LQKENI. V lost 4 bases and J 5 bases, leaving 20 bases between the germline ends. The CDR3 is made up of 17 amino acids.

This clone came up once. The rearrangement links TRBV25-1 to TRBJ1-1; 10 bases align to TRBD1. The germline V gene encodes CDR1 MGHDK and CDR2 SYGVNS. V lost 3 bases to trimming and J lost 5 bases; unmatched junction nucleotides: 9. There are 16 residues in the CDR3. CDR3 sequence: CASSDQRTGGWTEAFF. CDR3 bases: TGTGCCAGCAGTGACCAGAGGACAGGGGGTTGGACTGAAGCTTTCTTT.

V gene TRBV11-2 combines with J gene TRBJ1-1, with D perhaps TRBD1 (6 bases). Per germline, CDR1 SGHAT and CDR2 FQNNGV. Trimming left V 3 bases short and J 0 bases short, with 11 bases between. This CDR3 is 15 amino acids long. The chain's CDR3 is CASSLYREMNTEAFF. In DNA form, the CDR3 reads TGTGCCAGCAGCTTGTACAGGGAAATGAACACTGAAGCTTTCTTT. Full variable domain (rest looked up from reference TRBV11-2 and TRBJ1-1): EAGVAQSPRYKIIEKRQSVAFWCNPISGHATLYWYQQILGQGPKLLIQFQNNGVVDDSQLPKDRFSAERLKGVDSTLKIQPAKLEDSAVYLCASSLYREMNTEAFFGQGTRLTVV.